This T cell receptor (beta chain) comes out of a study of T cell changes during pregnancy in multiple sclerosis. Sequencing was performed with immunoSEQ multiplex PCR; in TCRdb, only in-frame clones are kept and a portion is missing. The sample contains about 100,000 clones, around 90% of which appear only once. Germline CDR1 MNHEY, CDR2 SMNVEV (reference sequence). Unmatched junction bases numbered 5, after V lost 6 bases and J lost 4 bases. CDR3 length: 14 residues. The chain uses TRBV27 and TRBJ2-7; the match to TRBD1 covers 11 bases. The material sequenced was peripheral blood, taken in the second trimester of pregnancy. This TCR was recovered from a female donor with multiple sclerosis, enrolled in a pregnancy study. This CDR3 reads CASSYRDRGYEQYF. The CDR3 bases are TGTGCCAGCAGCTACCGGGACAGGGGGTACGAGCAGTACTTC.